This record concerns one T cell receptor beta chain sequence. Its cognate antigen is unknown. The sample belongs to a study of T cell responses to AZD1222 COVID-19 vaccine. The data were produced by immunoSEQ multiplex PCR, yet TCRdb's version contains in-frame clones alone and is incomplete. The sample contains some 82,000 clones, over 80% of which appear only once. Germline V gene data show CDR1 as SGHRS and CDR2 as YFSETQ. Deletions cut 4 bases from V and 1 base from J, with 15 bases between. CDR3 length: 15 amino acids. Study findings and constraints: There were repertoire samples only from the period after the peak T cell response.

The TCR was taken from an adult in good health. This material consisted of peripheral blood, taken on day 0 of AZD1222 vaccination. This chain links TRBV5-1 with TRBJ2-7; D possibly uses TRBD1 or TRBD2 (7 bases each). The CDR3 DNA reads TGCGCCAGCAGCCAGGGGGGGTCCTATTCCTACGAGCAGTACTTC. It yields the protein CASSQGGSYSYEQYF.